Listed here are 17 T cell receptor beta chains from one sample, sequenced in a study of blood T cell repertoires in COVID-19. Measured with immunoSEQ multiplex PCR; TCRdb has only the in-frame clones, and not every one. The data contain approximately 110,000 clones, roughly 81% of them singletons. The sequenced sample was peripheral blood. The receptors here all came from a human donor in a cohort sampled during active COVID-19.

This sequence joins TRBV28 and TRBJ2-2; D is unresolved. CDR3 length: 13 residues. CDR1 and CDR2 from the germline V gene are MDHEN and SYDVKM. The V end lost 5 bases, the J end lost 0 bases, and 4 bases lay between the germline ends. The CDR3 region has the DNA TGTGCCAGCAGTACTCCGAACACCGGGGAGCTGTTTTTT. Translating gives CASSTPNTGELFF.

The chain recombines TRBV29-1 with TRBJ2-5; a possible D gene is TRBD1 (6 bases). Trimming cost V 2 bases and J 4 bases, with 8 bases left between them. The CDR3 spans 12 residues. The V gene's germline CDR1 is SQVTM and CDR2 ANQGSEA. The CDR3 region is CSVELGAETQYF. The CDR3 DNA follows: TGCAGCGTTGAACTGGGGGCAGAGACCCAGTACTTC.

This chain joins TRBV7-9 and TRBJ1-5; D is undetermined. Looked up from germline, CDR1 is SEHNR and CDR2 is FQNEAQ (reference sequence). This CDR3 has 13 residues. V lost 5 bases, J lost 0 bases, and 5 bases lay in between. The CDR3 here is CASSGDSNQPQHF. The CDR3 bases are TGTGCCAGCAGCGGAGATAGCAATCAGCCCCAGCATTTT.

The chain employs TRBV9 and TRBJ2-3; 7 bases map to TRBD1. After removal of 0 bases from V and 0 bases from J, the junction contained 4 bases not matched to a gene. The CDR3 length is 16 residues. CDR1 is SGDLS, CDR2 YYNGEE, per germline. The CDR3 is CASSVGNRGSTDTQYF. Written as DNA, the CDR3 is TGTGCCAGCAGCGTAGGTAACAGGGGTAGCACAGATACGCAGTATTTT.

The CDR3, as DNA: TGTGCCAGCAGCCCCTTAGGCGGTGGGGAGACCCAGTACTTC. Protein product: CASSPLGGGETQYF. The chain links TRBV7-9 to TRBJ2-5; D is undetermined. This CDR3 region has 14 residues. Germline V gene data show CDR1 as SEHNR and CDR2 as FQNEAQ (reference sequence). V dropped 5 bases and J dropped 5 bases, with 15 bases sitting between them. The variable domain in full, completed from reference TRBV7-9 and TRBJ2-5, reads DTGVSQNPRHKITKRGQNVTFRCDPISEHNRLYWYRQTLGQGPEFLTYFQNEAQLEKSRLLSDRFSAERPKGSFSTLEIQRTEQGDSAMYLCASSPLGGGETQYFGPGTRLLVL.

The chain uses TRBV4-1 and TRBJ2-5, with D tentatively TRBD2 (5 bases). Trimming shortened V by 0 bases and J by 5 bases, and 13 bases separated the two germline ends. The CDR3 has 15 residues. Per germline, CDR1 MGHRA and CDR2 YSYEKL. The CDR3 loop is CASSQDNTRDETQYF. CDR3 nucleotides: TGCGCCAGCAGCCAAGATAACACCCGGGATGAGACCCAGTACTTC.

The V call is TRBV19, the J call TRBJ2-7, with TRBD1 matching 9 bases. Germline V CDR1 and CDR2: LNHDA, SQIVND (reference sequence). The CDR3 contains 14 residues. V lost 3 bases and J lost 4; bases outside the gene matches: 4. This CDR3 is CASSMWTGAYEQYF. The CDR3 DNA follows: TGTGCCAGTAGTATGTGGACAGGGGCATACGAGCAGTACTTC.

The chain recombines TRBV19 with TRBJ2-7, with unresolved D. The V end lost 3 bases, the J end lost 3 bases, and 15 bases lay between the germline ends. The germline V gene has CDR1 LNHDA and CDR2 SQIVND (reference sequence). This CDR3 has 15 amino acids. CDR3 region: CASSITAGLSYEQYF. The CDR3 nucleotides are TGTGCCAGTAGTATCACGGCAGGTTTGAGCTACGAGCAGTACTTC.

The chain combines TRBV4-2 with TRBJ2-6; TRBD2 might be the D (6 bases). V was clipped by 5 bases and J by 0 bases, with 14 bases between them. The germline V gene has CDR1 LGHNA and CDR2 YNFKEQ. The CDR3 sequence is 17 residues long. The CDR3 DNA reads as TGTGCCAGCAGCTCAAACCGGGAGAGCTCTGGGGCCAACGTCCTGACTTTC. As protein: CASSSNRESSGANVLTF.

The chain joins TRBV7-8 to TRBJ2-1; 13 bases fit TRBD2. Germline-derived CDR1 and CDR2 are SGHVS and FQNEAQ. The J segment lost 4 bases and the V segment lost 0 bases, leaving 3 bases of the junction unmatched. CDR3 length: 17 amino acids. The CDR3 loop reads CASSLAWTSGSYNEQFF. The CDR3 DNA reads TGTGCCAGCAGCTTAGCCTGGACTAGCGGGAGTTACAATGAGCAGTTCTTC.

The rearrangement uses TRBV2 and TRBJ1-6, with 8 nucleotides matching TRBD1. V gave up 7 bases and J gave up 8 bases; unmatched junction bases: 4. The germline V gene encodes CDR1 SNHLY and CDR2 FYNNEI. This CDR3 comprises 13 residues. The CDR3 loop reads CASNGQGDSPLHF. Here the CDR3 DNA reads TGTGCCAGCAATGGACAGGGAGATTCACCCCTCCACTTT. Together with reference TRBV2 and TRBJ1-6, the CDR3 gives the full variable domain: EPEVTQTPSHQVTQMGQEVILRCVPISNHLYFYWYRQILGQKVEFLVSFYNNEISEKSEIFDDQFSVERPDGSNFTLKIRSTKLEDSAMYFCASNGQGDSPLHFGNGTRLTVT.

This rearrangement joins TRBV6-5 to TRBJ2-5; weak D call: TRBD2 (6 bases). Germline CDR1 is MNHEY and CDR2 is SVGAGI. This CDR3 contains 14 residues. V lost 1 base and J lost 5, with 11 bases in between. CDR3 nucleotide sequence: TGTGCCAGCAGTTACTACGGGAGTGGGGAGACCCAGTACTTC. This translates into CASSYYGSGETQYF.

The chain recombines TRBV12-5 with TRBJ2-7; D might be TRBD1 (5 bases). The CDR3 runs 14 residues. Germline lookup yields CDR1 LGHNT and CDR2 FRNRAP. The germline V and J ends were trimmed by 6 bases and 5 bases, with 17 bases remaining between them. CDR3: CASGIKGLLHEQYF. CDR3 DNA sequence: TGTGCTAGTGGCATTAAGGGGTTATTGCACGAGCAGTACTTC.

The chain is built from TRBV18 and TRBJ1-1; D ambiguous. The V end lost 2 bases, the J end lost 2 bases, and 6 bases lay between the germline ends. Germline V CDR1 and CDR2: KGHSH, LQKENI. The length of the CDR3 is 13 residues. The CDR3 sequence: CASSPAINTEAFF. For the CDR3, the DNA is TGTGCCAGCTCACCAGCTATTAACACTGAAGCTTTCTTT. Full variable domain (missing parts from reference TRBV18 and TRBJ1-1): NAGVMQNPRHLVRRRGQEARLRCSPMKGHSHVYWYRQLPEEGLKFMVYLQKENIIDESGMPKERFSAEFPKEGPSILRIQQVVRGDSAAYFCASSPAINTEAFFGQGTRLTVV.

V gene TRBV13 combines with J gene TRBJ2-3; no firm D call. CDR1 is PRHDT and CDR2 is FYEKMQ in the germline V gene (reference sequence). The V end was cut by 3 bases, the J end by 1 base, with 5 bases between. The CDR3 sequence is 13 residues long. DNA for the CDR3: TGTGCCAGCAGCTTGTTCGGCACAGATACGCAGTATTTT. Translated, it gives CASSLFGTDTQYF.

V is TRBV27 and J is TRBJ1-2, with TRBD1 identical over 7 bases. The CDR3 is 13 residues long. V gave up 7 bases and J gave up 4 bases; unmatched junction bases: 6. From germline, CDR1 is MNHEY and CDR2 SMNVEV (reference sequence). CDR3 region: CASMLSGGYGYTF. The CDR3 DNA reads TGTGCCAGCATGTTATCAGGGGGCTATGGCTACACCTTC.

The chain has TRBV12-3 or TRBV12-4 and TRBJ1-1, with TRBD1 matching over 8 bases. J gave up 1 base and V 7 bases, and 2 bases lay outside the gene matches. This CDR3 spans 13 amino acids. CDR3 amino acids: CASTQGANTEAFF. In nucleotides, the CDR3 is TGTGCCAGCACGCAGGGGGCGAACACTGAAGCTTTCTTT.